This is a list of T cell receptor beta chains from one sample in a study of blood T cell repertoires in COVID-19. Only in-frame clones appear in the TCRdb table, and some are missing; sequencing was by immunoSEQ multiplex PCR. The sample lists 150,000 to 190,000 clones; roughly nine tenths were seen once. Sample: peripheral blood. These receptors all stem from a woman aged 35 to 49 with acute or convalescent COVID-19. CDR3s include the opening cysteine and the closing phenylalanine or tryptophan. D genes are given only for firm matches. Part of the rows lack a size; the others show once, few, many or a class for expanded clones.

TRBJ1-2 | TRBV18 | . | . | CASSPDRNYGYTF | TGTGCCAGCTCACCGGACAGAAACTATGGCTACACCTTC
TRBJ1-5 | TRBV6-6 | TRBD1 | . | CASSPRQGGAVSNQPQHF | TGTGCCAGCAGTCCACGACAGGGAGGTGCAGTAAGCAATCAGCCCCAGCATTTT
TRBJ2-1 | TRBV5-1 | . | . | CASSLEGGVSYNEQFF | TGCGCCAGCAGCTTGGAAGGGGGGGTTTCCTACAATGAGCAGTTCTTC
TRBJ1-4 | TRBV28 | TRBD1 | . | CASSVEGAREKLFF | TGTGCCAGCAGTGTGGAGGGGGCGAGGGAAAAACTGTTTTTT
TRBJ2-1 | TRBV19 | TRBD1 | . | CASRRPGGYNEQFF | TGTGCCAGTCGGCGTCCAGGGGGTTACAATGAGCAGTTCTTC
TRBJ2-5 | TRBV5-4 | TRBD2 | . | CASSSASGSLQETQYF | TGTGCCAGCAGCTCCGCTAGCGGAAGCCTGCAAGAGACCCAGTACTTC
TRBJ2-5 | TRBV29-1 | TRBD2 | . | CSVEWGGQETQYF | TGCAGCGTTGAATGGGGGGGGCAAGAGACCCAGTACTTC
TRBJ2-2 | TRBV11-2 | TRBD2 | . | CASSLAPSGGAVDTGELFF | TGTGCCAGCAGCTTGGCCCCTAGCGGGGGGGCCGTAGACACCGGGGAGCTGTTTTTT
TRBJ1-2 | TRBV19 | . | few | CASSIPSLVTYGYTF | TGTGCCAGTAGTATCCCGTCATTGGTTACATATGGCTACACCTTC
TRBJ2-7 | TRBV28 | TRBD2 | . | CASTPPLAESPYEQYF | TGTGCCAGCACCCCTCCGCTAGCGGAATCCCCCTACGAGCAGTACTTC
TRBJ2-2 | TRBV9 | TRBD1 | . | CASSAAGQGGPGELFF | TGTGCCAGCAGCGCGGCGGGACAGGGGGGTCCCGGGGAGCTGTTTTTT
TRBJ2-7 | TRBV28 | TRBD2 | few | CASSPRLARSYEQYF | TGTGCCAGCAGTCCCAGACTAGCGAGATCCTACGAGCAGTACTTC
TRBJ2-5 | TRBV2 | TRBD2 | . | CASSEGLAGVGETQYF | TGTGCCAGCAGTGAGGGACTAGCGGGAGTCGGAGAGACCCAGTACTTC
TRBJ1-3 | TRBV5-5 | . | few | CASSGASAGNTIYF | TGTGCCAGCAGCGGGGCCTCAGCTGGAAACACCATATATTTT
TRBJ2-7 | TRBV10-3 | TRBD1 | . | CAISESTDRNYEQYF | TGTGCCATCAGTGAGTCGACGGACAGGAACTACGAGCAGTACTTC
TRBJ2-2 | TRBV20-1 | TRBD1 | . | CSASSGQGPNTGELFF | TGCAGTGCTAGTTCGGGACAGGGCCCGAACACCGGGGAGCTGTTTTTT
TRBJ2-7 | TRBV4-1 | TRBD1 | . | CASSQVGQPSYYEQYF | TGCGCCAGCAGCCAGGTGGGACAGCCTTCATACTACGAGCAGTACTTC
TRBJ2-1 | TRBV7-9 | . | . | CASRHRDSNEQFF | TGTGCCAGCAGGCACCGGGACTCAAATGAGCAGTTCTTC
TRBJ2-7 | TRBV6-5 | . | . | CASSSPRGPLEQYF | TGTGCCAGCAGTTCCCCGAGAGGGCCACTCGAGCAGTACTTC
TRBJ2-3 | TRBV6-5 | . | . | CASSPRSTGRDTQYF | TGTGCCAGCAGTCCCCGAAGTACAGGGCGAGATACGCAGTATTTT
TRBJ2-7 | TRBV10-3 | TRBD1 | . | CAINPGQGHYEQYF | TGTGCCATCAACCCGGGACAGGGGCACTACGAGCAGTACTTC
TRBJ1-2 | TRBV5-1 | TRBD1 | . | CASSAGQGIPLTF | TGCGCCAGCAGCGCGGGACAGGGCATCCCTCTCACCTTC
TRBJ2-7 | TRBV7-2 | . | . | CASSRSTSRVYEQYF | TGTGCCAGCAGCCGGAGTACTAGCCGAGTCTACGAGCAGTACTTC
TRBJ1-4 | TRBV10-1 | . | . | CASSEPNRATGYNEKLFF | TGCGCCAGCAGTGAGCCGAATAGGGCTACAGGGTATAATGAAAAACTGTTTTTT
TRBJ1-1 | TRBV23-1 | . | . | CASSQSSRGMNTEAFF | TGCGCCAGCAGTCAATCGAGCCGGGGAATGAACACTGAAGCTTTCTTT
TRBJ1-4 | TRBV11-2 | . | . | CASSLDRVGEKLFF | TGTGCCAGCAGCTTAGACAGGGTCGGCGAAAAACTGTTTTTT
TRBJ1-2 | TRBV3-1/TRBV3-2 | . | . | CASSPSPTGAGNYGYTF | TGTGCCAGCAGCCCCTCCCCCACAGGTGCTGGGAACTATGGCTACACCTTC
TRBJ2-7 | TRBV12-5 | TRBD2 | . | CASGRDYYEQYF | TGTGCTAGTGGTCGGGACTACTACGAGCAGTACTTC
TRBJ2-1 | TRBV27 | TRBD1 | . | CASSKDRVGNEQFF | TGTGCCAGCAGTAAAGACAGGGTTGGCAATGAGCAGTTCTTC
TRBJ2-7 | TRBV7-2 | . | . | CASSLGQYYSYEQYF | TGTGCCAGCAGCTTAGGACAGTACTACTCCTACGAGCAGTACTTC
TRBJ1-1 | TRBV27 | . | . | CASSLSGSRAEAFF | TGTGCCAGCAGTTTATCAGGTTCCAGGGCTGAAGCTTTCTTT
TRBJ1-3 | TRBV19 | TRBD1 | . | CASSIVRTGLGGNTIYF | TGTGCCAGTAGTATAGTCAGGACAGGGTTAGGTGGAAACACCATATATTTT
TRBJ1-3 | TRBV7-8 | TRBD1 | . | CASSQGRDRGYTIYF | TGTGCCAGCAGCCAGGGAAGAGACAGGGGATACACCATATATTTT
TRBJ1-3 | TRBV6-6 | . | . | CASSLRPDRSANTIYF | TGTGCCAGCAGTTTACGTCCCGACAGGAGTGCAAACACCATATATTTT
TRBJ2-5 | TRBV4-2 | . | . | CASSLSYRSEETQYF | TGTGCCAGCAGCCTAAGCTATAGAAGTGAAGAGACCCAGTACTTC
TRBJ2-5 | TRBV5-8 | TRBD1 | . | CASSLGLGQGQETQYF | TGTGCCAGCAGCTTGGGCCTCGGACAGGGACAAGAGACCCAGTACTTC
TRBJ2-1 | TRBV5-1 | TRBD2 | . | CASSVSGTSGNEQFF | TGCGCCAGCAGCGTTAGTGGGACTAGCGGAAATGAGCAGTTCTTC
TRBJ2-1 | TRBV3-1/TRBV3-2 | TRBD2 | . | CASSHRTTSGRRHREQFF | TGTGCCAGCAGCCACCGTACGACTAGCGGCCGGAGACATCGTGAGCAGTTCTTC
TRBJ2-7 | TRBV10-1 | . | . | CASSDGSGTYEQYF | TGCGCCAGCAGTGATGGTAGCGGTACCTACGAGCAGTACTTC
TRBJ1-4 | TRBV4-1 | . | . | CASSDGLTTNEKLFF | TGCGCCAGCAGCGATGGACTCACAACTAATGAAAAACTGTTTTTT
TRBJ2-5 | TRBV6-2/TRBV6-3 | TRBD1 | . | CASSYPYRGSETQYF | TGTGCCAGCAGTTACCCATACAGGGGCTCTGAGACCCAGTACTTC
TRBJ1-1 | TRBV3-1/TRBV3-2 | TRBD1 | once | CASSQEGTGATEAFF | TGTGCCAGCAGCCAAGAAGGGACAGGGGCCACTGAAGCTTTCTTT
TRBJ1-5 | TRBV19 | . | . | CASTDSNQPQHF | TGTGCCAGCACAGATAGCAATCAGCCCCAGCATTTT
TRBJ2-3 | TRBV7-6 | . | . | CASSLVADFTDTQYF | TGTGCCAGCAGCTTAGTAGCCGACTTCACAGATACGCAGTATTTT
TRBJ1-6 | TRBV4-2 | . | . | CASSREGVSPLHF | TGTGCCAGCAGCCGAGAAGGGGTGTCACCCCTCCACTTT
TRBJ2-5 | TRBV2 | TRBD2 | . | CASSEGLAGSETQYF | TGTGCCAGCAGTGAAGGACTAGCGGGATCAGAGACCCAGTACTTC
TRBJ1-1 | TRBV5-6 | TRBD1 | . | CASSLTPGTGGNTEAFF | TGTGCCAGCAGCTTGACGCCCGGGACAGGGGGGAACACTGAAGCTTTCTTT
TRBJ2-2 | TRBV9 | . | . | CASSVVGATGELFF | TGTGCCAGCAGCGTAGTGGGGGCCACCGGGGAGCTGTTTTTT
TRBJ2-1 | TRBV18 | TRBD1 | . | CASSPGTGTGRNEQFF | TGTGCCAGCTCACCAGGAACCGGGACAGGGCGGAATGAGCAGTTCTTC